This TCR beta chain is from a study of cytomegalovirus exposure and HLA in healthy donors (dated by TCRdb to 2017 to 2019). General notes on the study: An earlier analysis of roughly 570 of the donors reported roughly 300 Gb of sequence data and 117 million unique TCR beta sequences obtained from approximately 180 million T cells. Roughly 300 gigabases of sequencing data and around 88 million unique TCR sequences made up an early release that covered some 640 HLA-typed donors. Among the approximately 430 genotyped donors, approximately 76% belonged to the genetic ancestry cluster associated with self-reported Caucasian donors. The study aimed to test whether cataloging public T cell receptors could reveal signatures of past pathogen exposure. The T cell repertoires of some 700 subjects were profiled by immunosequencing and related to cytomegalovirus serostatus. Along with the approximately 700-subject first cohort, a separate validation cohort of approximately 110 different subjects was used. To predict cytomegalovirus infection status, the study brought together high-throughput TCR immunosequencing, statistical association of individual TCRs with disease status, and machine learning. A later analysis re-analyzed previously published TCR beta repertoires from 666 donors and added high-resolution HLA genotyping to study TCR occurrence patterns. The later analysis used no new phenotypic data to find candidate immune exposures, relying instead on TCR beta sequences and their occurrence across donors. In an earlier analysis of 587 of the donors, high-throughput TCR beta sequencing was used to judge whether each TCR beta V gene segment behaved as functional or pseudogenic. Donor age, sex, ethnicity and CMV serostatus were compiled together with the repertoire data. A later genetic analysis used genome-wide SNP genotypes for about three fifths of the 666 donors, treating that subset as a discovery cohort. Every discovery cohort repertoire had been produced on one sequencing platform. Both class I and class II loci were covered by HLA typing, at four-digit resolution. Typing coverage differed by locus: A, B, C, DRB1 and DQB1 were typed in roughly 620-640 donors, DQA1 in 522, DPA1 in over 600, and DPB1 in about 450. About five DR-DQ haplotypes were treated as single units for association and clustering because of strong linkage in the cohort. Among 300 to 450 genotyped donors of the cohort, an average of about 240,000 unique TCR beta nucleotide sequences were sequenced per donor, around 20% of them non-productive. Beyond this particular receptor, the publication reports: A total of some 180 TCR beta chains were listed by the study as associated with cytomegalovirus. In a later analysis, HLA-associated TCR beta chains were found to be more clonally expanded and to have lower generation probabilities than equally common non-associated chains. Because HLA typing was unavailable for some donors at each locus, only the typed subset was used in association tests. According to a later analysis, parvovirus B19, influenza, CMV and Epstein-Barr virus appeared linked to several top co-occurrence clusters. In an earlier analysis of over 550 of the donors, most TCR beta V segments were observed in productive rearrangements about 87% or about 30% of the time, broadly matching IMGT annotations. In this cohort, only TCR beta chains were sequenced, and detectable features were limited by the absence of alpha or paired-chain data. Across donors, most TCR sequences were observed very rarely, whereas some public TCRs were present in many individuals. A cluster of highly shared sequence variants was judged likely to represent a technical artifact of the sequencing pipeline. In a later analysis, around 15,000 TCR beta sequences were associated with specific HLA alleles at a false discovery rate of 0.05. The classifier was reported to diagnose cytomegalovirus status with high specificity and sensitivity in both the original cohort and the validation cohort. Strong co-occurrence of HLA alleles, especially DR and DQ, made assigning TCR associations to individual alleles difficult. Sequencing depth was assumed to be roughly uniform across donors in the presence/absence analyses, though that assumption may not hold. According to a later genetic analysis, donors in an Asian-associated ancestry cluster had fewer N-insertions in productive TCRs than the approximately 630-donor mean. In vitro tests confirmed that three of the cytomegalovirus-associated TCR beta chains recognize cytomegalovirus antigens. According to the authors, the approach could potentially be generalized to other disease states and immunological phenotypes. According to a later analysis, most CMV-associated TCR beta chains appeared to be HLA-restricted, and the HLA associations seemed to be driven largely by CMV exposure. Correlated functional status among segregating V segments might reflect linkage disequilibrium, but an unknown experimental factor could not be ruled out. The 87-base-pair reads could not distinguish some IMGT-functional V segments, including TRBV6-2 and TRBV6-3, so those segments were excluded. For the cohort, immune exposure information was limited to CMV serostatus. A further reported finding was that TCR beta sequences accurately predicted the HLA-A and HLA-B alleles for most subjects in the first cohort. The earlier analysis of 587 of the donors excluded seventeen rarely observed V segments, including chromosome 9 orphons, because counts were too low. A later genetic analysis associated a missense DCLRE1C variant with V-gene and J-gene trimming of TCR beta chains, and an independent cohort replicated the association. In a later analysis, TCR association rates were found to vary across HLA loci, with the most associated TCRs seen for DRB1 alleles and the fewest for HLA-C alleles.

Comments on this clone: It lacks a known antigen.

The cohort comprised 666 healthy bone marrow donors. Cohort members were all nominally healthy when sampled, although unrecorded immune exposures were likely present. The donor tested CMV seronegative and was one of the 352 seronegative cohort members. Every donor gave a peripheral blood sample, and the peripheral blood mononuclear cells from that sample were used for TCR beta sequencing. The Qiagen DNeasy Blood Extraction Kit was used to extract genomic DNA from the blood cell samples. The CDR3 measures 14 amino acids from cysteine to phenylalanine. Of the read, only the CDR3 DNA is kept; its 42 bases are in frame from base 1. Via the germline V gene, CDR1 is MNHNS and CDR2 SASEGT. The junction shows trimming of 5 bases on V and 5 bases on J, plus 16 bases between the germline ends. Preparation of the library involved the immunoSEQ multiplex PCR assay. For the multiplex PCR, a mixture combining 60 forward primers for TCR Vbeta segments and 13 reverse primers for TCR Jbeta segments was used. The CDR3 region of rearranged TCR beta genes was amplified from genomic DNA with a multiplex PCR assay. The amplified TCR beta libraries were sequenced on the Illumina HiSeq System as 87-base-pair reads. From the authors' description of their analysis: In a later analysis, tens of millions of unique TCR beta chains were counted across the roughly 670 repertoires, and around 11 million of these chains were shared by at least two donors. To remove PCR and sequencing errors, raw reads were error-corrected and collapsed into unique sequences using a nearest-neighbor algorithm that merged closely related sequences. To assign V, D and J gene segments, CDR3 sequences were aligned to IMGT reference sequences. For a sequence to be retained, a match of at least six nucleotides was required to both a V gene segment and a J gene segment. A rearrangement counted as productive if the CDR3 had no stop codons and remained in frame with V and J, and every other rearrangement counted as non-productive. Following IMGT convention, CDR3 was defined as the stretch from the second conserved V-encoded cysteine up to the conserved J-encoded phenylalanine. The earlier analysis of fewer than 750 of the donors excluded sequences that lacked an unambiguous match to a single V gene segment. In an earlier analysis of approximately 560 of the donors, a V segment was called functional when productive rearrangements were above 56.7%, and segregating when the standard deviation between donors exceeded 5%. A statistical classification framework was built to diagnose cytomegalovirus status from the catalog of TCR beta chain sequences. V and J gene assignment, in a later analysis, came from comparing TCR nucleotide sequences with IMGT/GENE-DB human TR gene sequences. A later analysis assigned CDR3 sequences and most-parsimonious VDJ recombination scenarios with the TCRdist pipeline. In a later analysis, each TCR beta chain was defined by its CDR3 amino acid sequence together with its V-gene family, and reads lacking a unique V-gene family were excluded. To address suspected cross-contamination and a sequencing artifact, a later analysis removed around 590 highly shared, low-generation-probability nucleotide sequences. In a later analysis, a clonal expansion index was calculated for each public chain from normalized within-repertoire ranks of inferred template counts. In a later analysis, generation probabilities were computed using a VDJ recombination model fitted to out-of-frame rearrangements, and the results were checked against IGoR. A later analysis scored TCR-TCR, TCR-HLA and TCR-CMV co-occurrence with hypergeometric tests, applying a repertoire-size bias correction to TCR pairs. A later analysis estimated false discovery rates by permuting HLA or CMV assignments 20 times. A later analysis grouped co-occurring TCRs with DBSCAN, adding TCRdist sequence similarity when clustering within HLA-allele-positive subsets. For co-occurrence clustering, repertoires with fewer than 30,000 or more than 120,000 public chains were excluded, along with five repertoires with anomalous nucleotide sharing. What TCRdb holds here is the immuneACCESS table cut down to in-frame rearrangements. Part of the clones is not present; checked against another copy, under half of the missing clones reflect an unresolved V gene, and the others are unexplained. The V and J calls and clone size were taken over from that table, and D and trimming were inferred from the DNA. The sample's records list under 200,000 clones. The ten largest account for about 6.8% of the sample.

The sequencing sample was made of PBMCs. The rearranged chain carries TRBV6-1 and TRBJ2-7, with TRBD2 perhaps the D gene, on 5 matching bases. The sequence was obtained from a man younger than 45 in good health and CMV-seronegative. The bases are TGTGCCAGCAGTCTTATATCGGCTAGCAACGAGCAGTACTTC. It codes for CASSLISASNEQYF.